Listed below are T cell receptor beta chains from one sample, sequenced in a study of blood T cell repertoires in COVID-19. The data were produced by immunoSEQ multiplex PCR, yet TCRdb's version contains in-frame clones alone and is incomplete. The sample carries roughly 220,000 clones, approximately 78% recorded once. Source material: peripheral blood. Every receptor here comes from a woman over 75 with COVID-19, enrolled during active disease. The CDR3 runs from the conserved cysteine through the conserved F or W. The order of the fields is D gene, clone size, V gene, J gene, CDR3 DNA, CDR3 protein. D genes are given only for firm matches. Only part of the rows carry a size: once, few, many, or a class if the clone is expanded.

>.|few|TRBV7-2|TRBJ1-1
TGTGCCAGCAGCTTTGCCAGGGGCAGCACTGAAGCTTTCTTT
CASSFARGSTEAFF
>.|few|TRBV10-3|TRBJ1-1
TGTGCCATCAGACTGACAGTGAACACTGAAGCTTTCTTT
CAIRLTVNTEAFF
>.|.|TRBV28|TRBJ1-2
TGTGCCAGCAGTTTATTCGGTGGCTACACCTTC
CASSLFGGYTF
>TRBD1|.|TRBV5-1|TRBJ2-7
TGCGCCAGCAGCTGGTACAGGGGCTACGAGCAGTACTTC
CASSWYRGYEQYF
>TRBD1|.|TRBV18|TRBJ1-1
TGTGCCAGCTCACCGAAGGGACAGGGGGTGAAGAACACTGAAGCTTTCTTT
CASSPKGQGVKNTEAFF
>TRBD1|.|TRBV18|TRBJ2-5
TGTGCCAGCTCACCCGGACAGGGGGGAGAGACCCAGTACTTC
CASSPGQGGETQYF
>.|.|TRBV6-5|TRBJ1-1
TGTGCCAGCAGTTCCCACCGCGGAACGGGGAACACTGAAGCTTTCTTT
CASSSHRGTGNTEAFF
>.|.|TRBV5-1|TRBJ2-5
TGCGCCAGCAGCCCTGTGGGTAGCAGTCAAGAGACCCAGTACTTC
CASSPVGSSQETQYF
>TRBD2|.|TRBV7-2|TRBJ2-3
TGTGCCAGCAGCTTAGGCGGGGGGGCTGATACGCAGTATTTT
CASSLGGGADTQYF
>.|once|TRBV12-5|TRBJ1-1
TGTGCTAGTGGTTTGCCACCGGGAGCAGAAGCTTTCTTT
CASGLPPGAEAFF
>TRBD2|.|TRBV25-1|TRBJ2-5
TGTGCCAGCAGCACGCAGCGGGGGGAAGAGACCCAGTACTTC
CASSTQRGEETQYF
>TRBD1|.|TRBV20-1|TRBJ1-4
TGCAGTGCTAGTGGAGGACAGGCGGGGGAAAAACTGTTTTTT
CSASGGQAGEKLFF
>TRBD1|.|TRBV19|TRBJ2-3
TGTGCCAGTAGTGGGAGAGACAGGGGTATAGATACGCAGTATTTT
CASSGRDRGIDTQYF
>TRBD2|.|TRBV18|TRBJ2-3
TGTGCCAGCCACCAGACTAGCGTTGATACGCAGTATTTT
CASHQTSVDTQYF
>TRBD1|.|TRBV11-2|TRBJ1-6
TGTGCCAGCAGCACCGGGACAGGAGCTTATAATTCACCCCTCCACTTT
CASSTGTGAYNSPLHF
>.|.|TRBV29-1|TRBJ1-1
TGCAGCGGCAGACAGAGTAACACTGAAGCTTTCTTT
CSGRQSNTEAFF
>TRBD1|.|TRBV2|TRBJ1-5
TGTGCCAGCAGCCGGGACAGGGGGGAGCCCCAGCATTTT
CASSRDRGEPQHF
>TRBD2|.|TRBV2|TRBJ2-7
TGTGCCAGCACACTAGCGGGGGGTCCCTACGAGCAGTACTTC
CASTLAGGPYEQYF
>.|.|TRBV9|TRBJ2-5
TGTGCCAGCAGCATTCTCGACGGCTTAGCCGAGACCCAGTACTTC
CASSILDGLAETQYF
>.|.|TRBV10-1|TRBJ2-7
TGCGCCAGCAGTGAGTCAACCGGGGGTACCTACGAGCAGTACTTC
CASSESTGGTYEQYF
>.|.|TRBV6-5|TRBJ2-5
TGTGCCAGCAAAACCCGCAGGGAATCGGAGACCCAGTACTTC
CASKTRRESETQYF
>.|.|TRBV2|TRBJ2-5
TGTGCCAGCAGTGAAGGGGTTGGGGGGAAAGAGACCCAGTACTTC
CASSEGVGGKETQYF
>.|.|TRBV19|TRBJ1-5
TGTGCCAGCTCGGGACTTTCTTTGGGCAATCAGCCCCAGCATTTT
CASSGLSLGNQPQHF
>TRBD1|.|TRBV5-6|TRBJ1-4
TGTGCCAGCAGCTTGGGGCAGGGGGCTTCAGTTAATGAAAAACTGTTTTTT
CASSLGQGASVNEKLFF
>TRBD2|.|TRBV5-6|TRBJ2-1
TGTGCCAGCACCCTACTTGGGACTAGCGGCCACAATGAGCAGTTCTTC
CASTLLGTSGHNEQFF
>.|.|TRBV28|TRBJ1-5
TGTGCCAGCACAAATAGGGGCCCCGGCAATCAGCCCCAGCATTTT
CASTNRGPGNQPQHF
>TRBD2|.|TRBV7-2|TRBJ2-7
TGTGCCAGCAGCTTCCAGCGGGGCTCCTACGAGCAGTACTTC
CASSFQRGSYEQYF
>TRBD2|.|TRBV4-1|TRBJ2-1
TGCGCCAGCAGCAAAGAACCGGGACTAGCCAGGAATGAGCAGTTCTTC
CASSKEPGLARNEQFF
>.|.|TRBV19|TRBJ2-3
TGTGCCAGTACCCCCCAGGAGGGGCGGGCAGATACGCAGTATTTT
CASTPQEGRADTQYF
>.|once|TRBV2|TRBJ2-5
TGTGCCAGCACTGTACTCCCCGGGACCCAGTACTTC
CASTVLPGTQYF